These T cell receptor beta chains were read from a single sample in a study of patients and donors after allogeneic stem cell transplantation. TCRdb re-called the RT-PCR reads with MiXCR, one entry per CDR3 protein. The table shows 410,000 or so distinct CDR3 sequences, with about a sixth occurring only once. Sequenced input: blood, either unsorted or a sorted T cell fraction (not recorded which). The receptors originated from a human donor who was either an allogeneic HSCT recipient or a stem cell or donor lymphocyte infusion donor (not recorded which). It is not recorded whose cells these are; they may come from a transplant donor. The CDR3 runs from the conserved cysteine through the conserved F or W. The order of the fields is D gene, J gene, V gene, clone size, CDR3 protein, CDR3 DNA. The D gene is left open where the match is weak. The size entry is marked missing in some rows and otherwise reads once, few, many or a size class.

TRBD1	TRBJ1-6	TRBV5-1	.	CASSRRQGYDNSPLHF	TGCGCCAGCAGCCGGAGACAGGGATACGATAATTCACCCCTCCACTTT
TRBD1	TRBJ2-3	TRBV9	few	CASNRGTDTQYF	TGTGCCAGCAACAGGGGGACAGATACGCAGTATTTT
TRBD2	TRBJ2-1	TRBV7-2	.	CASSPQRGVNEQFF	TGTGCCAGCAGCCCCCAGCGGGGGGTGAATGAGCAGTTCTTC
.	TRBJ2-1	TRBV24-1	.	CATSDFSRGRDNEQFF	TGTGCCACCAGTGATTTTTCAAGGGGACGGGACAATGAGCAGTTCTTC
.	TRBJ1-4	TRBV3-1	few	CASSQSVATNEKLFF	TGTGCCAGCAGCCAGTCGGTTGCAACTAATGAAAAACTGTTTTTT
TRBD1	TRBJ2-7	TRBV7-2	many	CASSPQQGASYEQYF	TGTGCCAGCAGCCCCCAACAGGGGGCCTCCTACGAGCAGTACTTC
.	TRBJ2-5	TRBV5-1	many	CASSFKETQYF	TGCGCCAGCAGCTTTAAAGAGACCCAGTACTTC
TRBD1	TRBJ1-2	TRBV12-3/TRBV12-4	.	CASSLDRRYYGYTF	TGTGCCAGCAGTTTGGACAGGAGGTACTATGGCTACACCTTC
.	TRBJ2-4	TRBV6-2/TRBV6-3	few	CASTVREGGGSAGAKNIQYF	TGTGCCAGCACCGTACGCGAAGGGGGCGGGAGCGCCGGAGCCAAAAACATTCAGTACTTC
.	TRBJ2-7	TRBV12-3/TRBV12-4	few	CASSGLGTVNEQYF	TGTGCCAGCAGTGGCTTGGGTACGGTAAACGAGCAGTACTTC
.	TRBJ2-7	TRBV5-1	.	CASSPRDLAYEQYF	TGCGCCAGCAGCCCCCGGGACTTGGCCTACGAGCAGTACTTC
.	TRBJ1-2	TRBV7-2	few	CASSWDNYGYTF	TGTGCCAGCAGCTGGGACAACTATGGCTACACCTTC
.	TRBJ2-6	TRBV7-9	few	CASRSTGSGANVLTF	TGTGCCAGCAGATCAACAGGCTCTGGGGCCAACGTCCTGACTTTC
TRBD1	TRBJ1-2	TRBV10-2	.	CASRQQGFADYGYTF	TGCGCCAGCAGACAACAGGGGTTCGCAGACTATGGCTACACCTTC
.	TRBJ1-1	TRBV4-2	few	CASSQESKGGTEAFF	TGTGCCAGCAGCCAAGAAAGTAAAGGGGGCACTGAAGCTTTCTTT
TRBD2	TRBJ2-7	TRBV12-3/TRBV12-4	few	CASRRRLAGAYEQYF	TGTGCCAGCAGGAGACGCTTAGCGGGAGCTTACGAGCAGTACTTC
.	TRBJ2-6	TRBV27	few	CASSSFSGHGANVLTF	TGTGCCAGCAGTTCCTTCTCAGGGCATGGGGCCAACGTCCTGACTTTC
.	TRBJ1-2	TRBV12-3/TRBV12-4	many	CASRDGQFRYTF	TGTGCCAGCAGGGACGGACAGTTTCGCTACACCTTC